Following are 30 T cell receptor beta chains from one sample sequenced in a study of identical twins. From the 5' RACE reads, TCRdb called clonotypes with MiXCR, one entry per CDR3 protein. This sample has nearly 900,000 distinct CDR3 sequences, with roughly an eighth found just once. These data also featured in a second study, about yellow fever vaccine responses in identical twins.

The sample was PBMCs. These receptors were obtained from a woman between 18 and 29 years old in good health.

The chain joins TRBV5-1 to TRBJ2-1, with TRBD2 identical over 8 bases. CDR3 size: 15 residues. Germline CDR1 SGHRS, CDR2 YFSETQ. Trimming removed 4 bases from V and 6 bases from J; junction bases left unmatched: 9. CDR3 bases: TGCGCCAGCAGCACTGGAGATGGGACTAGCAATGAGCAGTTCTTC. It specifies CASSTGDGTSNEQFF.

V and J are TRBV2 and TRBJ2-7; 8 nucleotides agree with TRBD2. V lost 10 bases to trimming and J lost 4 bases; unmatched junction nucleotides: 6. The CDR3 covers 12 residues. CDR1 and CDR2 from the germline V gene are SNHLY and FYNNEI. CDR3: CATSSGWYEQYF. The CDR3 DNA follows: TGTGCCACCTCTAGCGGGTGGTACGAGCAGTACTTC. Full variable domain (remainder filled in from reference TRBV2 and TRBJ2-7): EPEVTQTPSHQVTQMGQEVILRCVPISNHLYFYWYRQILGQKVEFLVSFYNNEISEKSEIFDDQFSVERPDGSNFTLKIRSTKLEDSAMYFCATSSGWYEQYFGPGTRLTVT.

The CDR3 nucleotides are TGTGCCACCAGTGGGTCTAGCGGGAGTTTTCACACCGGGGAGCTGTTTTTT. It specifies CATSGSSGSFHTGELFF. The V and J genes are TRBV24-1 and TRBJ2-2, with TRBD2 matching over 10 bases. With V trimmed by 5 bases and J by 3 bases, 8 bases remained unmatched. The germline V gene has CDR1 KGHDR and CDR2 SFDVKD. The CDR3 is made up of 17 amino acids.

CDR3 amino acids: CASSQLGNPYEQYV. The CDR3 DNA is TGTGCCAGCAGCCAATTAGGGAACCCCTACGAGCAGTACGTC. J is TRBJ2-7 and V is TRBV16; no reliable D call. CDR3 length equals 14 residues. From germline, CDR1 is KGHSY and CDR2 FQNENV. Trimming removed 1 base from V and 2 bases from J, with 9 bases in between.

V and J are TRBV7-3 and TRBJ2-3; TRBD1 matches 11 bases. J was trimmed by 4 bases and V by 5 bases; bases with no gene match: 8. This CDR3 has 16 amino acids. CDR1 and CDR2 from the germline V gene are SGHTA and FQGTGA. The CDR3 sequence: CASSPTGQGAADTQYF. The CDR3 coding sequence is TGTGCCAGCAGCCCAACCGGACAGGGGGCCGCAGATACGCAGTATTTT. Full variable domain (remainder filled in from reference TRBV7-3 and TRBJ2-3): GAGVSQTPSNKVTEKGKYVELRCDPISGHTALYWYRQSLGQGPEFLIYFQGTGAADDSGLPNDRFFAVRPEGSVSTLKIQRTERGDSAVYLCASSPTGQGAADTQYFGPGTRLTVL.

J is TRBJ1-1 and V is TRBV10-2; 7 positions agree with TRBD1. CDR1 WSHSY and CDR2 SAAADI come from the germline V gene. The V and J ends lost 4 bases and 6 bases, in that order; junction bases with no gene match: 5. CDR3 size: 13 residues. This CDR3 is CASSGQGDSEAFF. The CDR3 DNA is TGCGCCAGCAGTGGGCAGGGGGATTCTGAAGCTTTCTTT.

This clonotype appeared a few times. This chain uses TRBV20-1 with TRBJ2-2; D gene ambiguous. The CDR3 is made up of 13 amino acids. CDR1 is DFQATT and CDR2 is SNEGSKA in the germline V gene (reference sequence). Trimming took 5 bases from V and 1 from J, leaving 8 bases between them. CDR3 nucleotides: TGCAGTGCTTCAAAACAGAACACCGGGGAGCTGTTTTTT. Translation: CSASKQNTGELFF.

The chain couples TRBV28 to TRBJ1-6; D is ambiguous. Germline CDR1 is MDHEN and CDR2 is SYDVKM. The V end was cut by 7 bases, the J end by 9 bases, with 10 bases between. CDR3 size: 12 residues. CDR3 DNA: TGTGCCAGCACTTCCTCTAGTTCACCCCTCCACTTT. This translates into CASTSSSSPLHF.

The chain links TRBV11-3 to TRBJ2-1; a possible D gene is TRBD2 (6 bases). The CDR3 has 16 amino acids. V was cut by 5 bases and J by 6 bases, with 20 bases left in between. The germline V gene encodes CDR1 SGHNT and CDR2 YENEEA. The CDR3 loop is CASSRWTGGVLNEQFF. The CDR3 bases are TGTGCCAGCAGCCGCTGGACTGGCGGGGTCCTCAATGAGCAGTTCTTC.

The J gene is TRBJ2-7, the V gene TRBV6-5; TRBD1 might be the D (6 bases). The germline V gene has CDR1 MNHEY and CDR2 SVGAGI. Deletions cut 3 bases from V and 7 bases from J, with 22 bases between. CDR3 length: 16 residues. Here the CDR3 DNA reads TGTGCCAGCAGTTATAAGGGTGGATGGGGGCGAGGTGAGCAGTACGTC. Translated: CASSYKGGWGRGEQYV.

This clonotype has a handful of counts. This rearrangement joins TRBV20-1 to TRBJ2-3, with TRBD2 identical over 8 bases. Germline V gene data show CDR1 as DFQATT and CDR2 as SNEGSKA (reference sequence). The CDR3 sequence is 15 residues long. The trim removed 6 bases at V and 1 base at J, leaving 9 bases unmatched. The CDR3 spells CSAPRTSKGTDTQYF. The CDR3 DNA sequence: TGCAGTGCCCCCCGGACTAGCAAAGGCACAGATACGCAGTATTTT.

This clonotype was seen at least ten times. CDR3 protein: CASSLSGYYGYTF. Here the CDR3 DNA reads TGTGCCAGCAGTTTATCAGGGTATTATGGCTACACCTTC. This sequence joins TRBV12-3 or TRBV12-4 and TRBJ1-2; a possible D gene is TRBD1 (5 bases). The V end lost 2 bases, the J end lost 5 bases, and 9 bases lay between the germline ends. CDR3 length: 13 amino acids.

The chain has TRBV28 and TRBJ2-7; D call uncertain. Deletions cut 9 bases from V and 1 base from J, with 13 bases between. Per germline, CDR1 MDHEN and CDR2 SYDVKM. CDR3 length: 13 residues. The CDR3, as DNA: TGTGCCAGTTCGGACGTTGGGTCCTACGAGCAGTACGTC. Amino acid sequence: CASSDVGSYEQYV.

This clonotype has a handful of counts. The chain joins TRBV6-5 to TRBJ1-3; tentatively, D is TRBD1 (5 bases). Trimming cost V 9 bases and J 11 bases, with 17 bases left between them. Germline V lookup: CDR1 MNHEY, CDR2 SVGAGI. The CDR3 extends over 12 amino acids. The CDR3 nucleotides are TGTGCCAGTGGGGACCCTCCCTACGCCATATATTTT. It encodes CASGDPPYAIYF.

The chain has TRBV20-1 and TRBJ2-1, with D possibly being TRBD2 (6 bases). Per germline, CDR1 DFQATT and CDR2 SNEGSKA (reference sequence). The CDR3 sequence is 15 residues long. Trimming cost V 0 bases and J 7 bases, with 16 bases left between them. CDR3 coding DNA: TGCAGTGCTAGAGATCGACTAGGACTTGCGAATGAGCAGTTCTTC. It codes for CSARDRLGLANEQFF.

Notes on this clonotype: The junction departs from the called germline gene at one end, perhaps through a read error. CDR3 region: CASSLAGFAFF. The DNA for the CDR3 is TGCGCCAGCAGCTTGGCGGGATTCGCGTTTTTC. The gene calls are TRBV5-1 and TRBJ2-1, with D tentatively TRBD2 (5 bases). The CDR3 has 11 amino acids. Germline V lookup: CDR1 SGHRS, CDR2 YFSETQ.

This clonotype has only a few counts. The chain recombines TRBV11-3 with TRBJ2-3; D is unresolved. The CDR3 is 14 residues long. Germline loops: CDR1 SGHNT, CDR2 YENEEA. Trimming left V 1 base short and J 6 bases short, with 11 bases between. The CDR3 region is CASSLARPGDTQYF. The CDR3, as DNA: TGTGCCAGCAGCTTAGCCAGGCCCGGGGATACGCAGTATTTT.

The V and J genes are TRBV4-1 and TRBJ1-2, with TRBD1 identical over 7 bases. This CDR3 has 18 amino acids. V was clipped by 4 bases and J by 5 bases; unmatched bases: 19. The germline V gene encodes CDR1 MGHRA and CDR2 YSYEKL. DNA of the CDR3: TGCGCCAGCAGCCCGCGGCCATGGCCAGACAGGGAGCGATATGGCTACACCTTC. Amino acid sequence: CASSPRPWPDRERYGYTF.

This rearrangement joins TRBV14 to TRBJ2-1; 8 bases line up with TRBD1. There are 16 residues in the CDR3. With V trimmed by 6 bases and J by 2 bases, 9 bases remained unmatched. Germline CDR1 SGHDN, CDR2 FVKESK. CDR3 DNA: TGTGCCAGCAGTTTTCAGGGGGCATATCCCTACAATGAGCAGTTCTTC. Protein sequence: CASSFQGAYPYNEQFF.

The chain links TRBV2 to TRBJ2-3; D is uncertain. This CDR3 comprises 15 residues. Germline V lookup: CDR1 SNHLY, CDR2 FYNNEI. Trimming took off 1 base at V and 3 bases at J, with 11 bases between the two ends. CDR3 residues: CASSEGGRWTDTQYF. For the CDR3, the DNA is TGTGCCAGCAGTGAAGGGGGTCGGTGGACAGATACGCAGTATTTT. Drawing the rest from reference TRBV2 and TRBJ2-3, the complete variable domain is EPEVTQTPSHQVTQMGQEVILRCVPISNHLYFYWYRQILGQKVEFLVSFYNNEISEKSEIFDDQFSVERPDGSNFTLKIRSTKLEDSAMYFCASSEGGRWTDTQYFGPGTRLTVL.

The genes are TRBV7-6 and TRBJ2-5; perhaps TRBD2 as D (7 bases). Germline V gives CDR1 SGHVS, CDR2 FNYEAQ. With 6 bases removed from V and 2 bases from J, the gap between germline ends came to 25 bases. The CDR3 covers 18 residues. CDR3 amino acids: CASSQRGGGLRLQETQYF. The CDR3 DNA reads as TGTGCCAGCAGTCAGCGGGGAGGGGGATTGAGACTACAAGAGACCCAGTACTTC.

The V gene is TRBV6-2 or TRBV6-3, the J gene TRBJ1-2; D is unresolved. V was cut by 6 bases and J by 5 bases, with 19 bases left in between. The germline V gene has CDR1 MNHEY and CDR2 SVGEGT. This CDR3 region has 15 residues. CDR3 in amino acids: CASRPPATRGYGYTF. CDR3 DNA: TGTGCCAGCAGACCCCCTGCTACCCGGGGTTATGGCTACACCTTC.

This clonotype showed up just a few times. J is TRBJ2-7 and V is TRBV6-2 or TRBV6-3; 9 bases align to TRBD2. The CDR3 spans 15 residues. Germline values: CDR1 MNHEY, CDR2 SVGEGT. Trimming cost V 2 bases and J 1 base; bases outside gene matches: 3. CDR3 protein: CASSYVAGGSYEQYF. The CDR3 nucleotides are TGTGCCAGCAGTTACGTCGCGGGAGGGTCCTACGAGCAGTACTTC.

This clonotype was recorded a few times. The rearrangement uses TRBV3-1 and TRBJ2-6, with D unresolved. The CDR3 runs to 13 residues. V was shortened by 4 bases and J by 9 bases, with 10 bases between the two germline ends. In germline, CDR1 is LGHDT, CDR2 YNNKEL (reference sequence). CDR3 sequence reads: CASSLGPVNVLTF. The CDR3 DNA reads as TGTGCCAGCAGCCTAGGGCCAGTCAACGTCCTGACTTTC.

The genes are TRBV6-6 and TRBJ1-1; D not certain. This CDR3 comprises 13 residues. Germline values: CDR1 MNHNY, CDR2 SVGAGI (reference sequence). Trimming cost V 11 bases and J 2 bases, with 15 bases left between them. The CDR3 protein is CAHGVQRNTEAFF. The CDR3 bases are TGTGCCCACGGGGTCCAAAGAAACACTGAAGCTTTCTTT.

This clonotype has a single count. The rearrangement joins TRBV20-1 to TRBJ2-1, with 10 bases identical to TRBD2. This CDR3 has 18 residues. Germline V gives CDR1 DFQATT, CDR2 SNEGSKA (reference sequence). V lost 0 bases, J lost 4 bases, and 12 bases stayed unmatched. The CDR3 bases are TGCAGTGCTAGAGACCCACCTTCTCTAGCGGGAGCTTACAATGAGCAGTTCTTC. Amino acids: CSARDPPSLAGAYNEQFF.

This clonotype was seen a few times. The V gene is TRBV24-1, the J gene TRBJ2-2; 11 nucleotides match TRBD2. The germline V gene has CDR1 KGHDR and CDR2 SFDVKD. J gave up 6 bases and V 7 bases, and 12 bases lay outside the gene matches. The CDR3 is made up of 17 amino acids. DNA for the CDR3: TGTGCCACCAGGTCAACTAGCGGGAGCGGGTTGGCCGGGGAGCTGTTTTTT. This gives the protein CATRSTSGSGLAGELFF.

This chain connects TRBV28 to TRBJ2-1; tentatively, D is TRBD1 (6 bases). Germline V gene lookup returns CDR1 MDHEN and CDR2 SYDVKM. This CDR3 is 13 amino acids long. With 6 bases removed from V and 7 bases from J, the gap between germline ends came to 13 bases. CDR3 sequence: CASSRDNQNEQFF. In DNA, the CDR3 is TGTGCCAGCAGCCGGGACAACCAAAATGAGCAGTTCTTC.

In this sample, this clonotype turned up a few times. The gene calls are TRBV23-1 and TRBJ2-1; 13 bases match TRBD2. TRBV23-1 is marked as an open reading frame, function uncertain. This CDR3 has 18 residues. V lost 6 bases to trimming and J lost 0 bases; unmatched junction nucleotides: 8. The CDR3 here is CASSLSWTSGSSYNEQFF. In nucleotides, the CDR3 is TGCGCCAGCAGCCTAAGTTGGACTAGCGGGAGCTCCTACAATGAGCAGTTCTTC.

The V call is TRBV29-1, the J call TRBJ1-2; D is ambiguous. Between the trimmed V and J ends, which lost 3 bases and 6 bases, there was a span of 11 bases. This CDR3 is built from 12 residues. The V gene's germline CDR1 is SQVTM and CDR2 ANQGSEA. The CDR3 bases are TGCAGCGTTGAGGGCCTTGAGCATGGCTACACCTTC. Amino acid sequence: CSVEGLEHGYTF.